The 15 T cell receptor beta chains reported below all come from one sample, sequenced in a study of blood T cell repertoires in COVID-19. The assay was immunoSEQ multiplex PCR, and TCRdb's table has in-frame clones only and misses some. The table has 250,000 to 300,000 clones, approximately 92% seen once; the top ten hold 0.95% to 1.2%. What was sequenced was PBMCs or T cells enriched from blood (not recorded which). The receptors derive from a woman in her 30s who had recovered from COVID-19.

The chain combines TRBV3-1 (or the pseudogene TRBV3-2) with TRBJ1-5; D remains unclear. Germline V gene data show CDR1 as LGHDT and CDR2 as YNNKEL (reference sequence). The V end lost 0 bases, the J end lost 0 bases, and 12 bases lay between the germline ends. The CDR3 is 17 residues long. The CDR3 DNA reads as TGTGCCAGCAGCCAAGATTTCGGGAACGATAGCAATCAGCCCCAGCATTTT. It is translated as CASSQDFGNDSNQPQHF.

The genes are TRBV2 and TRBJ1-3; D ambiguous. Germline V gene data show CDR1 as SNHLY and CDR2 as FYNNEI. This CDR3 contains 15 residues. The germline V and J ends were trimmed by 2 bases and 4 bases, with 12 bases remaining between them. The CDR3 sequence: CASSELDPPGNTIYF. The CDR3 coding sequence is TGTGCCAGCAGTGAACTAGACCCCCCGGGAAACACCATATATTTT.

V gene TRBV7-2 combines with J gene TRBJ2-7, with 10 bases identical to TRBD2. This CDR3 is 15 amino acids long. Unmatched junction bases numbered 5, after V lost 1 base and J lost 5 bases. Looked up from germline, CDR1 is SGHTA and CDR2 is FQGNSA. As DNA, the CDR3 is TGTGCCAGCAGCTTAGTGCCTAGCGGGAGTCACGAGCAGTACTTC. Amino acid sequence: CASSLVPSGSHEQYF.

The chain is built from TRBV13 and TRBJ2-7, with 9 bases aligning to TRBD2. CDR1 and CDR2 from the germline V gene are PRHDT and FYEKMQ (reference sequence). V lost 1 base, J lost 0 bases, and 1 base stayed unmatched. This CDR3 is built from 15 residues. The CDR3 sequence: CASSLAGLASYEQYF. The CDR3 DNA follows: TGTGCCAGCAGCTTAGCGGGACTAGCCTCCTACGAGCAGTACTTC. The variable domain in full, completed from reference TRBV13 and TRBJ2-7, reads AAGVIQSPRHLIKEKRETATLKCYPIPRHDTVYWYQQGPGQDPQFLISFYEKMQSDKGSIPDRFSAQQFSDYHSELNMSSLELGDSALYFCASSLAGLASYEQYFGPGTRLTVT.

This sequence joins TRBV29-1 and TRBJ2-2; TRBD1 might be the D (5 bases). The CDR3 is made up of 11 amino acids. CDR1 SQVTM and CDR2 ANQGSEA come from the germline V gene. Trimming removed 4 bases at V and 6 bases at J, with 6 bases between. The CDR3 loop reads CSVGGAGELFF. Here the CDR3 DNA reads TGCAGCGTTGGGGGCGCCGGGGAGCTGTTTTTT.

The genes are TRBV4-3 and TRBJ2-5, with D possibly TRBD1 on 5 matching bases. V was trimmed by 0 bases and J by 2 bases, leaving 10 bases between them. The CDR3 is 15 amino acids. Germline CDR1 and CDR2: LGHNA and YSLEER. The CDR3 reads CASSQEFTGQETQYF. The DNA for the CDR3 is TGCGCCAGCAGCCAAGAATTTACAGGACAAGAGACCCAGTACTTC.

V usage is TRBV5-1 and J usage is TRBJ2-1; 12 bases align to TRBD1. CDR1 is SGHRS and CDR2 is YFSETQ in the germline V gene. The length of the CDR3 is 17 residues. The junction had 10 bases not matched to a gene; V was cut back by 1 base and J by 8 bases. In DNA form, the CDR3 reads TGCGCCAGCAGCTTGCGCCCGGGACAGGGGGCGCTTGATGAGCAGTTCTTC. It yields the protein CASSLRPGQGALDEQFF.

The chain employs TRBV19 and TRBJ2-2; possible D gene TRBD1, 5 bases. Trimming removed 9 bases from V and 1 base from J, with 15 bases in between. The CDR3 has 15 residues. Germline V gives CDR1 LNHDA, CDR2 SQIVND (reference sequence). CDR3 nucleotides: TGTGCCAGCAGACGACAGCCGCAGAACACCGGGGAGCTGTTTTTT. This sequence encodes CASRRQPQNTGELFF.

CDR3 bases: TGTGCCAGTAGTAACCGAGGGGGCGATGAAAAACTGTTTTTT. Amino acids: CASSNRGGDEKLFF. The chain joins TRBV19 to TRBJ1-4, with TRBD1 matching over 7 bases. The germline gives CDR1 LNHDA, CDR2 SQIVND (reference sequence). The CDR3 is 14 residues long. Trimming took 4 bases from V and 6 from J; bases not matched to a gene: 5.

The CDR3 DNA is TGTGCCAGCAAGGGGACAGAGGTTTCCCACGAGCAGTACTTC. Translation: CASKGTEVSHEQYF. This chain joins TRBV28 and TRBJ2-7, with 7 bases matching TRBD1. The germline V gene encodes CDR1 MDHEN and CDR2 SYDVKM. The CDR3 runs 14 residues. V lost 7 bases to trimming and J lost 5 bases; unmatched junction nucleotides: 11.

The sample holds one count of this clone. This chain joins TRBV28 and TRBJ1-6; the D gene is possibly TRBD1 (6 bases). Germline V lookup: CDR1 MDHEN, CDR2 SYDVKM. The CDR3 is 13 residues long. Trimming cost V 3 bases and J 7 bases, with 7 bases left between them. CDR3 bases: TGTGCCAGCAGTTTCACAGGGAATTCACCCCTCCACTTT. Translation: CASSFTGNSPLHF. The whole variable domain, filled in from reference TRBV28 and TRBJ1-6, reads DVKVTQSSRYLVKRTGEKVFLECVQDMDHENMFWYRQDPGLGLRLIYFSYDVKMKEKGDIPEGYSVSREKKERFSLILESASTNQTSMYLCASSFTGNSPLHFGNGTRLTVT.

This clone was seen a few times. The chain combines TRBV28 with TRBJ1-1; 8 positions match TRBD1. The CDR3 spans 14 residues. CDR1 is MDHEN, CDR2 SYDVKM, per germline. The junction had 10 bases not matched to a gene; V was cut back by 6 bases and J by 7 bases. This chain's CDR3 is CASSPGGAWIEAFF. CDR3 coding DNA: TGTGCCAGCAGCCCAGGGGGCGCCTGGATTGAAGCTTTCTTT. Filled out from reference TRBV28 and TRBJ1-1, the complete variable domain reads DVKVTQSSRYLVKRTGEKVFLECVQDMDHENMFWYRQDPGLGLRLIYFSYDVKMKEKGDIPEGYSVSREKKERFSLILESASTNQTSMYLCASSPGGAWIEAFFGQGTRLTVV.

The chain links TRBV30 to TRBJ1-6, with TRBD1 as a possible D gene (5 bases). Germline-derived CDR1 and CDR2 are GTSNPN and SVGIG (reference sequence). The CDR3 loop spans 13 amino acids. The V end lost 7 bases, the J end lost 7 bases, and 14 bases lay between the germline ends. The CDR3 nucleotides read TGTGCCTCCCGGGGGGAGGGCAATTCACCCCTCCACTTT. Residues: CASRGEGNSPLHF.

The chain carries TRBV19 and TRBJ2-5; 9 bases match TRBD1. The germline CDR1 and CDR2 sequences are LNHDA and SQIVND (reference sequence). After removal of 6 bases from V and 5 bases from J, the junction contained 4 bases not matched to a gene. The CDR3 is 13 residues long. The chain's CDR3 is CASRDRGGETQYF. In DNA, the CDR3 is TGTGCCAGTAGGGACAGGGGCGGGGAGACCCAGTACTTC. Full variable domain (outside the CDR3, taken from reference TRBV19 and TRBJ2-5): DGGITQSPKYLFRKEGQNVTLSCEQNLNHDAMYWYRQDPGQGLRLIYYSQIVNDFQKGDIAEGYSVSREKKESFPLTVTSAQKNPTAFYLCASRDRGGETQYFGPGTRLLVL.

This chain's CDR3 is CASSPPLAGGSYNEQFF. Here the CDR3 DNA reads TGTGCCAGCTCACCACCGTTGGCAGGGGGCTCGTACAATGAGCAGTTCTTC. This chain links TRBV18 with TRBJ2-1, with 8 positions matching TRBD1. Trimming at V came to 0 bases and at J to 4 bases, leaving 8 bases not matched to a gene. The CDR3 runs 17 residues. The germline V gene encodes CDR1 KGHSH and CDR2 LQKENI.